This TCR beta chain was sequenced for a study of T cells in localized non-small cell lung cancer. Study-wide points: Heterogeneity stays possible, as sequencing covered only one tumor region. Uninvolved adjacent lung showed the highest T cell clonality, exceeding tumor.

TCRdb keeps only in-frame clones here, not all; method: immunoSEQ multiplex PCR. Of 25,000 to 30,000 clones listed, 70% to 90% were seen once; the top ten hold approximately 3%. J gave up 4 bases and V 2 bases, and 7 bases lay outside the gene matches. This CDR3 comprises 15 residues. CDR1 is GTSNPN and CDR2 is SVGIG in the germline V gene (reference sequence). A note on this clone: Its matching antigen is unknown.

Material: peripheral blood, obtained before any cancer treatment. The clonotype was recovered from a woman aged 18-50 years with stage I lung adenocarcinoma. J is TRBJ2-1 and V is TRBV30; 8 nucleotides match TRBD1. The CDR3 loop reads CAWSRTGRRYNEQFF. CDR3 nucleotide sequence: TGTGCCTGGAGTAGGACAGGGAGGAGGTACAATGAGCAGTTCTTC.